These 5 T cell receptor beta chains came from one sample sequenced in a study of PD-1 blockade in classical Hodgkin lymphoma. Every patient was affected by relapse after autologous stem cell transplantation, while exposure to brentuximab vedotin was not uniform. Profiling relied on immunoSEQ multiplex PCR, and the TCRdb table lists in-frame clones only, not all of them. The table records 47,000 or so clones, roughly 73% of them present only once. The specimen comprised peripheral blood mononuclear cells (PBMCs), sampled at baseline. These receptors were taken from a human donor with classical Hodgkin lymphoma.

The rearrangement links TRBV7-6 to TRBJ2-7; D might be TRBD2 (5 bases). The germline CDR1 and CDR2 sequences are SGHVS and FNYEAQ. The ends were cut back, 3 bases at V and 6 bases at J, with 12 bases in the middle. The CDR3 is made up of 13 amino acids. CDR3 residues: CASSFLSEGEQYF. CDR3 sequence (DNA): TGTGCCAGCAGCTTCCTCTCTGAGGGCGAGCAGTACTTC.

The chain employs TRBV2 and TRBJ2-7; D perhaps matches TRBD1 (5 bases). The V gene's germline CDR1 is SNHLY and CDR2 FYNNEI. With 2 bases removed from V and 7 bases from J, the gap between germline ends came to 15 bases. The length of the CDR3 is 14 residues. This chain's CDR3 is CASSERQGVGEQYF. DNA of the CDR3: TGTGCCAGCAGTGAAAGGCAGGGTGTGGGAGAGCAGTACTTC.

The chain joins TRBV19 to TRBJ1-3; D remains unclear. From germline, CDR1 is LNHDA and CDR2 SQIVND (reference sequence). Trimming removed 0 bases from V and 4 bases from J, with 10 bases in between. There are 15 residues in the CDR3. The CDR3 bases are TGTGCCAGTAGTATAGACAGCTCTACAGGAAACACCATATATTTT. Amino acid sequence: CASSIDSSTGNTIYF.

As for this clone: Other DNA sequences from this sample encode an identical CDR3 as well. This chain joins TRBV6-5 and TRBJ1-1; 8 bases agree with TRBD1. Germline-derived CDR1 and CDR2 are MNHEY and SVGAGI. CDR3 length: 13 amino acids. With 2 bases clipped from V and 8 bases from J, the junction kept 4 bases outside the gene matches. DNA of the CDR3: TGTGCCAGCAGTTACCCCGGGACAGGAGAAGCTTTCTTT. It translates to CASSYPGTGEAFF.

The chain is built from TRBV27 and TRBJ2-3; 12 bases fit TRBD1. V trimming: 5 bases; J trimming: 6 bases; junction bases outside the gene matches: 15. The CDR3 length is 18 residues. Germline CDR1 and CDR2: MNHEY and SMNVEV (reference sequence). This chain's CDR3 is CASSLAWGDRGRRDTQYF. The CDR3 bases are TGTGCCAGCAGTCTAGCCTGGGGGGACAGGGGGCGGAGGGATACGCAGTATTTT.